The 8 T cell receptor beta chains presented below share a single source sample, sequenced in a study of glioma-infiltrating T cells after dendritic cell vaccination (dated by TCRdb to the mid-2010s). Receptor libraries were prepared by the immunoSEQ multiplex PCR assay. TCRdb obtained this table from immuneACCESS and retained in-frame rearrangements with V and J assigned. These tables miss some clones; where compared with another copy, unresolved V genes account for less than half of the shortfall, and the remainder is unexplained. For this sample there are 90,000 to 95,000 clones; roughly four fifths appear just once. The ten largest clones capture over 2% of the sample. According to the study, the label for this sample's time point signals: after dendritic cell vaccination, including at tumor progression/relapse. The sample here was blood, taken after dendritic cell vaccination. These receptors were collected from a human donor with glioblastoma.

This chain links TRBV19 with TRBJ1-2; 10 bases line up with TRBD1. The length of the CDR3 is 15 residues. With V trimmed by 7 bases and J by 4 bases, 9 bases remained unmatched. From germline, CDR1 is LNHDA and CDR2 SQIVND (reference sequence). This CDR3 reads CASTVRDRGGYGYTF. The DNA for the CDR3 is TGTGCCAGTACCGTTCGGGACAGGGGAGGCTATGGCTACACCTTC.

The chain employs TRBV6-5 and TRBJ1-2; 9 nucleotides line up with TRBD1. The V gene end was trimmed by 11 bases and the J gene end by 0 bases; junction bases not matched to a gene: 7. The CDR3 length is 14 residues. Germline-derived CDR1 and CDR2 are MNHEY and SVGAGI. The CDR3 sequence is CASGQGPANYGYTF. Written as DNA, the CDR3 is TGTGCCTCTGGACAGGGGCCAGCTAACTATGGCTACACCTTC.

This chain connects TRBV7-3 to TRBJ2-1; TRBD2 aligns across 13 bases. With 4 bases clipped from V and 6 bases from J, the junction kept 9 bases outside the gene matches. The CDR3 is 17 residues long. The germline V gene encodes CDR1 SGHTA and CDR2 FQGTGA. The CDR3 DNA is TGTGCCAGCAGCTCCGGAGGACTAGCGGGAGTTCGCAATGAGCAGTTCTTC. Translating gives CASSSGGLAGVRNEQFF.

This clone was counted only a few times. The CDR3 sequence is CASSLAGDHYEQYV. In nucleotides, the CDR3 is TGTGCCAGCAGCTTAGCGGGAGATCACTACGAGCAGTACGTC. The J gene is TRBJ2-7, the V gene TRBV7-9, with D perhaps matching TRBD2 (5 bases). V lost 0 bases to trimming and J lost 3 bases, with 9 bases between them. CDR1 SEHNR and CDR2 FQNEAQ come from the germline V gene (reference sequence). CDR3 length: 14 residues.

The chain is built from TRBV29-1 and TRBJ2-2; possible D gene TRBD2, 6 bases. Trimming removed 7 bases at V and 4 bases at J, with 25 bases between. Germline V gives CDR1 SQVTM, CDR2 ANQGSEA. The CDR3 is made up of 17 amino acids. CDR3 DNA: TGCAGCGCCCACCAGGGACTGAACCCTTACGGCACCGGGGAGCTGTTTTTT. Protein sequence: CSAHQGLNPYGTGELFF.

CDR3 loop: CASSYLAGATDTQYF. CDR3 coding DNA: TGTGCCAGCAGTTATCTAGCGGGAGCGACAGATACGCAGTATTTT. The J gene is TRBJ2-3, the V gene TRBV6-5; TRBD2 agrees at 10 bases. The J segment lost 3 bases and the V segment lost 3 bases, leaving 3 bases of the junction unmatched. Germline lookup yields CDR1 MNHEY and CDR2 SVGAGI. This CDR3 has 15 residues.

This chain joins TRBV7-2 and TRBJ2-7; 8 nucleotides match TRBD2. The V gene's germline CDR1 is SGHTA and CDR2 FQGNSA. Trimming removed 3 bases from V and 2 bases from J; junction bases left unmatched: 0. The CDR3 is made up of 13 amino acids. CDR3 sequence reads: CASSFGGAYEQYF. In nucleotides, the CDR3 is TGTGCCAGCAGCTTCGGGGGGGCCTACGAGCAGTACTTC. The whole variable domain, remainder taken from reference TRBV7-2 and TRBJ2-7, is GAGVSQSPSNKVTEKGKDVELRCDPISGHTALYWYRQSLGQGLEFLIYFQGNSAPDKSGLPSDRFSAERTGGSVSTLTIQRTQQEDSAVYLCASSFGGAYEQYFGPGTRLTVT.

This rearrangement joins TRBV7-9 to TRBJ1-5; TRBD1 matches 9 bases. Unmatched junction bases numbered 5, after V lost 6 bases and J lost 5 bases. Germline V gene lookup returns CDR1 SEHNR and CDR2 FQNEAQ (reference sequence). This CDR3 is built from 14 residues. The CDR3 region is CASSQTGGDQPQHF. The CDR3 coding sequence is TGTGCCAGCAGTCAGACAGGGGGGGATCAGCCCCAGCATTTT.